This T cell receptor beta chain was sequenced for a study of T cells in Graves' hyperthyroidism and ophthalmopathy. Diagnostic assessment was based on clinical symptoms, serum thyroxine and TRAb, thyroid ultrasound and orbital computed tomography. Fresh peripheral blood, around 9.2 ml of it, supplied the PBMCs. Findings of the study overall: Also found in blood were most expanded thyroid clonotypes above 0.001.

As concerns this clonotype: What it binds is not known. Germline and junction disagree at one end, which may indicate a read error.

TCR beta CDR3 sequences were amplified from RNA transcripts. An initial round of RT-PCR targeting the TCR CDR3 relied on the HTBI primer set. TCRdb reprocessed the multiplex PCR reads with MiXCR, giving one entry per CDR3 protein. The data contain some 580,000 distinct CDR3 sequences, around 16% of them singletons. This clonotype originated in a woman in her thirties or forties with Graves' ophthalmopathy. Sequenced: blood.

Here the CDR3 DNA reads TGTGCCAGCGGTTACCGGGACAGATTCCCTAAGGGTGGCTACACCTTC. Translating it yields CASGYRDRFPKGGYTF. This chain joins TRBV6-5 and TRBJ1-2, with 7 nucleotides matching TRBD1. The CDR3 is made up of 16 amino acids. Germline assignment: CDR1 MNHEY and CDR2 SVGAGI.